Below are 25 T cell receptor beta chains sequenced from a single sample in a study of cytomegalovirus exposure and HLA in healthy donors. The PCR had 60 Vbeta and 13 Jbeta primers. Profiled with immunoSEQ multiplex PCR; TCRdb holds only in-frame clones, not every one. The data contain 280,000 or so clones, about 90% of them seen just once; the ten biggest clones take up roughly 2.3%. Sample: PBMCs. The receptors stem from a young woman in good health and CMV-seronegative.

This chain connects TRBV7-2 to TRBJ1-5; unclear D gene. Trimming removed 1 base from V and 0 bases from J, with 7 bases in between. Looked up from germline, CDR1 is SGHTA and CDR2 is FQGNSA. This CDR3 region has 15 residues. CDR3 loop: CASSLGQYSNQPQHF. The DNA for the CDR3 is TGTGCCAGCAGCTTAGGACAATATAGCAATCAGCCCCAGCATTTT.

In its sample, this clone was seen a few times. CDR3 bases: TGTGCCAGCACCCAACGGGGACAGACAACACGTTCCCACTATGGCTACACCTTC. Encoded protein: CASTQRGQTTRSHYGYTF. The rearrangement joins TRBV27 to TRBJ1-2; 7 nucleotides agree with TRBD1. The germline V gene has CDR1 MNHEY and CDR2 SMNVEV (reference sequence). CDR3 size: 18 residues. V lost 7 bases to trimming and J lost 3 bases; unmatched junction nucleotides: 20.

In the case of this clone: One end of the junction varies from germline; a read error may be responsible. The chain combines TRBV5-1 with TRBJ2-7; D possibly corresponds to TRBD1 (6 bases). The CDR3 has 14 residues. CDR1 and CDR2 (germline): SGHRS, YFSETQ. The chain's CDR3 is CAGSFRQDQYEQYF. The CDR3 DNA reads as TGCGCCGGCAGCTTTCGACAGGACCAATACGAGCAGTACTTC.

The chain carries TRBV6-1 and TRBJ2-5, with 15 bases that match TRBD2. CDR1 is MNHNS and CDR2 is SASEGT in the germline V gene. Trimming cost V 0 bases and J 4 bases; bases outside gene matches: 9. There are 19 residues in the CDR3. CDR3 DNA sequence: TGTGCCAGCAGTGAAGCACCCCCAGGACTAGCGGGGGGGCGAGAGACCCAGTACTTC. Translated, it gives CASSEAPPGLAGGRETQYF.

With respect to this clone: Other nucleotide sequences from this sample produce the same CDR3. The rearrangement links TRBV7-9 to TRBJ2-7; 9 nucleotides agree with TRBD2. Germline CDR1 reads SEHNR; CDR2 reads FQNEAQ (reference sequence). The CDR3 covers 15 residues. V gave up 1 base and J gave up 4 bases; unmatched junction bases: 5. CDR3 coding DNA: TGTGCCAGCAGCTTAGGGGGCGGGGGGGCTTACGAGCAGTACTTC. Translation: CASSLGGGGAYEQYF.

This clone has a single count. The rearrangement links TRBV5-1 to TRBJ2-7, with TRBD1 matching over 8 bases. Germline V lookup: CDR1 SGHRS, CDR2 YFSETQ. V was pared by 6 bases and J by 6 bases, with 8 bases of the junction left unmatched. The CDR3 loop spans 13 amino acids. Written as DNA, the CDR3 is TGCGCCAGCACTTCGACAGGGGAAGGCGAGCAGTACTTC. Its protein product is CASTSTGEGEQYF. The entire variable domain, with the rest obtained from reference TRBV5-1 and TRBJ2-7, is as follows: KAGVTQTPRYLIKTRGQQVTLSCSPISGHRSVSWYQQTPGQGLQFLFEYFSETQRNKGNFPGRFSGRQFSNSRSEMNVSTLELGDSALYLCASTSTGEGEQYFGPGTRLTVT.

This clone was seen only a few times. The V gene is TRBV6-5, the J gene TRBJ2-1; 11 bases map to TRBD2. The V gene end was trimmed by 5 bases and the J gene end by 6 bases; junction bases not matched to a gene: 3. The CDR3 totals 14 residues. Germline loops: CDR1 MNHEY, CDR2 SVGAGI. The CDR3 DNA reads TGTGCCAGCAGTCGTAGCGGGGGGGCCAATGAGCAGTTCTTC. It yields the protein CASSRSGGANEQFF.

This sequence joins TRBV7-3 and TRBJ2-7, with 9 bases that match TRBD2. V lost 1 base and J lost 1; bases outside the gene matches: 5. Germline V gene data show CDR1 as SGHTA and CDR2 as FQGTGA. CDR3 length: 16 residues. The CDR3 DNA reads as TGTGCCAGCAGCTTAATCCTAGCGGGGATGTCCTACGAGCAGTACTTC. It translates to CASSLILAGMSYEQYF.

The chain combines TRBV11-2 with TRBJ2-7; 11 bases map to TRBD1. V shed 5 bases and J 3 bases; nucleotides not matched to a gene: 3. Germline values: CDR1 SGHAT, CDR2 FQNNGV. The CDR3 runs 14 residues. The CDR3 loop is CASSVGTGGYEQYF. The CDR3 DNA reads as TGTGCCAGCAGCGTCGGGACAGGGGGCTACGAGCAGTACTTC.

The V and J genes are TRBV5-1 and TRBJ2-7; TRBD2 might be the D (6 bases). The V gene's germline CDR1 is SGHRS and CDR2 YFSETQ. V shed 5 bases and J shed 2 bases, with 17 bases lying between them. The CDR3 is 15 residues long. The CDR3 loop is CASSLGGGLPYEQYF. Written as DNA, the CDR3 is TGCGCCAGCAGTCTGGGTGGGGGACTGCCCTACGAGCAGTACTTC.

The V and J genes are TRBV5-6 and TRBJ2-4; a possible D gene is TRBD2 (7 bases). Trimming removed 2 bases at V and 0 bases at J, with 18 bases between. The germline V gene has CDR1 SGHDT and CDR2 YYEEEE. The CDR3 sequence is 18 residues long. The CDR3 loop is CASSLGGAVTLAKNIQYF. The DNA for the CDR3 is TGTGCCAGCAGCTTAGGGGGGGCCGTAACCCTAGCCAAAAACATTCAGTACTTC. The complete variable domain, with remaining parts taken from reference TRBV5-6 and TRBJ2-4, reads DAGVTQSPTHLIKTRGQQVTLRCSPKSGHDTVSWYQQALGQGPQFIFQYYEEEERQRGNFPDRFSGHQFPNYSSELNVNALLLGDSALYLCASSLGGAVTLAKNIQYFGAGTRLSVL.

The chain joins TRBV27 to TRBJ1-2; D ambiguous. CDR3 length equals 14 residues. Germline V CDR1 and CDR2: MNHEY, SMNVEV (reference sequence). Trimming took off 2 bases at V and 4 bases at J, with 11 bases between the two ends. DNA of the CDR3: TGTGCCAGCAGTTTAAAGTCCCGACTCTATGGCTACACCTTC. Protein product: CASSLKSRLYGYTF.

The rearrangement links TRBV9 to TRBJ1-3; D is perhaps TRBD1 (6 bases). Germline CDR1 SGDLS, CDR2 YYNGEE. V gave up 3 bases and J gave up 2 bases, with 15 bases separating them. The CDR3 totals 16 residues. This chain's CDR3 is CASSAGQTRAGNTIYF. The CDR3 bases are TGTGCCAGCAGCGCCGGACAGACGAGGGCTGGAAACACCATATATTTT.

This chain links TRBV4-2 with TRBJ2-1; the match to TRBD2 covers 15 bases. CDR1 LGHNA and CDR2 YNFKEQ come from the germline V gene. This CDR3 region has 19 residues. V was pared by 4 bases and J by 8 bases, with 15 bases of the junction left unmatched. CDR3 sequence (DNA): TGTGCCAGCAGCCGGAAATGGACTAGCGGGGGGGCCTCCTCAGATGAGCAGTTCTTC. Translation gives CASSRKWTSGGASSDEQFF.

The V and J genes are TRBV6-5 and TRBJ1-6, with a weak D call TRBD1 (5 bases). The CDR3 has 14 amino acids. CDR1 MNHEY and CDR2 SVGAGI come from the germline V gene. With 6 bases removed from V and 8 bases from J, the gap between germline ends came to 14 bases. The CDR3 is CASRVGGWDSPLHF. The CDR3 coding sequence is TGTGCCAGCAGAGTGGGGGGGTGGGATTCACCCCTCCACTTT.

J is TRBJ1-1 and V is TRBV9; TRBD1 might be the D (5 bases). V was pared by 4 bases and J by 3 bases, with 10 bases between. Germline values: CDR1 SGDLS, CDR2 YYNGEE. CDR3 length equals 13 residues. The CDR3 here is CASSSGGDTEAFF. DNA for the CDR3: TGTGCCAGCAGCTCCGGGGGAGACACTGAAGCTTTCTTT.

This rearrangement joins TRBV15 to TRBJ1-6; 8 bases line up with TRBD1. This CDR3 is 16 amino acids long. The V and J ends lost 0 bases and 7 bases, in that order; junction bases with no gene match: 5. Germline V gives CDR1 LNHNV, CDR2 YYDKDF (reference sequence). CDR3 amino acids: CATSRDRDRRNSPLHF. The CDR3 DNA follows: TGTGCCACCAGCAGAGATCGGGACAGGCGGAATTCACCCCTCCACTTT.

The chain combines TRBV4-2 with TRBJ1-4, with TRBD1 as a possible D gene (6 bases). V gave up 4 bases and J gave up 8 bases, with 20 bases separating them. CDR3 size: 16 residues. Germline assignment: CDR1 LGHNA and CDR2 YNFKEQ. The CDR3 DNA follows: TGTGCCAGCAGCCTTGGAAGCGGGGGGGCGGGGGAAAAACTGTTTTTT. Its protein is CASSLGSGGAGEKLFF.

The chain has TRBV9 and TRBJ2-7, with 7 bases that match TRBD1. The V gene's germline CDR1 is SGDLS and CDR2 YYNGEE. This CDR3 is 14 amino acids long. V gave up 0 bases and J gave up 4 bases; unmatched junction bases: 4. CDR3 DNA sequence: TGTGCCAGCAGCGTAGAGGGGACAGAGTACGAGCAGTACTTC. It encodes CASSVEGTEYEQYF.

V is TRBV6-4 and J is TRBJ2-5; tentatively, D is TRBD2 (6 bases). Trimming took 6 bases from V and 2 from J, leaving 16 bases between them. The CDR3 consists of 15 residues. Germline V CDR1 and CDR2: MRHNA, SNTAGT. The CDR3 DNA reads TGTGCCAGCAGAGGGTTGCGGGGAAAACAAGAGACCCAGTACTTC. This gives the protein CASRGLRGKQETQYF.

The chain couples TRBV5-1 to TRBJ1-1, with 8 bases lining up with TRBD1. This CDR3 has 15 residues. J gave up 3 bases and V 4 bases, and 8 bases lay outside the gene matches. Germline V gives CDR1 SGHRS, CDR2 YFSETQ. CDR3 DNA: TGCGCCAGCAGCGTGCAGGGGGCCGTCGACACTGAAGCTTTCTTT. It translates to CASSVQGAVDTEAFF. The whole variable domain, remainder taken from reference TRBV5-1 and TRBJ1-1, is KAGVTQTPRYLIKTRGQQVTLSCSPISGHRSVSWYQQTPGQGLQFLFEYFSETQRNKGNFPGRFSGRQFSNSRSEMNVSTLELGDSALYLCASSVQGAVDTEAFFGQGTRLTVV.

A word on this clone: Different DNA sequences within this sample yield the same CDR3. The CDR3 region has the DNA TGTGCCAGCAGTTACTCAGGGGGAAGCAATCAGCCCCAGCATTTT. It translates to CASSYSGGSNQPQHF. The J gene is TRBJ1-5, the V gene TRBV6-5; D perhaps matches TRBD1 (6 bases). The CDR3 contains 15 residues. V lost 0 bases to trimming and J lost 1 base, with 7 bases between them. Looked up from germline, CDR1 is MNHEY and CDR2 is SVGAGI.

This chain joins TRBV5-1 and TRBJ1-2; D possibly corresponds to TRBD1 (6 bases). Germline V gene data show CDR1 as SGHRS and CDR2 as YFSETQ. The length of the CDR3 is 16 residues. V was clipped by 4 bases and J by 4 bases, with 20 bases between them. As DNA, the CDR3 is TGCGCCAGCAGCCTTGGAGCGGGGGCCCCTACCTATGGCTACACCTTC. Protein product: CASSLGAGAPTYGYTF.

The V gene is TRBV10-2, the J gene TRBJ2-5; perhaps TRBD2 as D (5 bases). The CDR3 is 16 amino acids. V was cut by 2 bases and J by 2 bases, with 15 bases left in between. Germline CDR1 and CDR2: WSHSY and SAAADI. CDR3 loop: CASSEGSGLPQETQYF. The DNA for the CDR3 is TGCGCCAGCAGTGAGGGCAGCGGCCTTCCACAAGAGACCCAGTACTTC.

This clone turned up a few times. This chain joins TRBV30 and TRBJ2-7; D remains ambiguous. The V and J ends lost 2 bases and 3 bases respectively, with 5 bases between them. Looked up from germline, CDR1 is GTSNPN and CDR2 is SVGIG (reference sequence). The CDR3 length is 11 residues. CDR3 bases: TGTGCCTGGAGTCTAGTCTACGAGCAGTACTTC. Encoded protein: CAWSLVYEQYF.